This T cell receptor beta chain came from a study of CD8 T cells in Susac syndrome. cDNA came from about 0.46 to 1 ug RNA primed by random hexamers. MiXCR, applied by TCRdb to the immunoSEQ multiplex PCR reads, yields one record per CDR3 protein. The repertoire holds 90,000 or so distinct CDR3 sequences, with 85% to 95% as singletons. The germline CDR1 and CDR2 sequences are MNHEY and SVGAGI. The V end lost 0 bases, the J end lost 4 bases, and 15 bases lay between the germline ends. The CDR3 is 16 amino acids. Source material: CD8+ T cells from PBMCs. The V and J genes are TRBV6-5 and TRBJ2-5; TRBD2 is a possible D gene (7 bases). This clonotype was obtained from a human donor in good health. Written as DNA, the CDR3 is TGTGCCAGCAGTTACTCGACTCGGGGGGCCGGAGAGACCCAGTACTTC. As protein: CASSYSTRGAGETQYF.